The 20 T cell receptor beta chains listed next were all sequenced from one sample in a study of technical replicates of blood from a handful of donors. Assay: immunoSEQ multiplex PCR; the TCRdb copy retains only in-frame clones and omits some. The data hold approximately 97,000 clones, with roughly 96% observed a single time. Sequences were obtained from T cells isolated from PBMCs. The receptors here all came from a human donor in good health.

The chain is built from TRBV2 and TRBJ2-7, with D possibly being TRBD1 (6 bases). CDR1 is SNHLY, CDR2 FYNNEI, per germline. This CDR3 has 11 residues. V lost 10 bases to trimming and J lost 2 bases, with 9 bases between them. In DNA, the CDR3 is TGTGCCACACAGGGTCCCTACGAGCAGTACTTC. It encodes CATQGPYEQYF. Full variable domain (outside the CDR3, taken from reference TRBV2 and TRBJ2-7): EPEVTQTPSHQVTQMGQEVILRCVPISNHLYFYWYRQILGQKVEFLVSFYNNEISEKSEIFDDQFSVERPDGSNFTLKIRSTKLEDSAMYFCATQGPYEQYFGPGTRLTVT.

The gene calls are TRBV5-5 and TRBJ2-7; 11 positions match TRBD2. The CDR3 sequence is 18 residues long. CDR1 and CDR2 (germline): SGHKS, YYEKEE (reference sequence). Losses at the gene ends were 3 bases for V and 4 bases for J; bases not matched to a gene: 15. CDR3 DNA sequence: TGTGCCAGCAGCTCGAGCCCCCTTAGCTTAGCGGGAGGGTACGAGCAGTACTTC. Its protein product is CASSSSPLSLAGGYEQYF.

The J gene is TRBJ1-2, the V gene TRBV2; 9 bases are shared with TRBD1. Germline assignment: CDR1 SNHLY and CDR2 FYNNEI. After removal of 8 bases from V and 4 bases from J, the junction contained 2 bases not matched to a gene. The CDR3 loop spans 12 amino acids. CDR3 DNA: TGTGCCAGCCAGGACAGGGGCTATGGCTACACCTTC. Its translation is CASQDRGYGYTF.

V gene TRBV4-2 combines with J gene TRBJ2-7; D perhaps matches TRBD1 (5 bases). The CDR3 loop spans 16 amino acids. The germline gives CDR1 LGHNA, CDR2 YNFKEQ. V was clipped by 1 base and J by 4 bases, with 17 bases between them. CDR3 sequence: CASSQVEGAYLYEQYF. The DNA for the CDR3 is TGTGCCAGCAGCCAAGTCGAAGGGGCCTACCTGTACGAGCAGTACTTC.

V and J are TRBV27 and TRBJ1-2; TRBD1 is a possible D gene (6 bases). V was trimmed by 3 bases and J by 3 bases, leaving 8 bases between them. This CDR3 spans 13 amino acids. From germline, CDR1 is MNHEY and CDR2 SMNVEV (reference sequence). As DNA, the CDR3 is TGTGCCAGCAGTTTGGCAGGGGACTATGGCTACACCTTC. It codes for CASSLAGDYGYTF.

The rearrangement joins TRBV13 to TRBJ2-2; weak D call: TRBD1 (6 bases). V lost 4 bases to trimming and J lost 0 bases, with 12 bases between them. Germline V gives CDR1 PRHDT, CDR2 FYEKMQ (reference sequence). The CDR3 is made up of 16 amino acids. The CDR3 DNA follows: TGTGCCAGCAGCTCTGGGACACTAACGAACACCGGGGAGCTGTTTTTT. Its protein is CASSSGTLTNTGELFF.

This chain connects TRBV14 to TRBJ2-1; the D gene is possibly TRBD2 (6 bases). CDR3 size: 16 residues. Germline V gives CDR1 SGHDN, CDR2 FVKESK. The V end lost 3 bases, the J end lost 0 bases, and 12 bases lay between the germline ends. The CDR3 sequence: CASSHGVADSYNEQFF. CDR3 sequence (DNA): TGTGCCAGCAGCCACGGGGTAGCGGACTCCTACAATGAGCAGTTCTTC.

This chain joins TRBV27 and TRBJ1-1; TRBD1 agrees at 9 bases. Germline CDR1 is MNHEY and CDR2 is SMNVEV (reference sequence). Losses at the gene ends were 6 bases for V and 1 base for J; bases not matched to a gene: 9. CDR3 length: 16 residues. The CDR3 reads CASSQVKGQGNTEAFF. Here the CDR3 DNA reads TGTGCCAGCAGCCAAGTGAAGGGACAGGGGAACACTGAAGCTTTCTTT.

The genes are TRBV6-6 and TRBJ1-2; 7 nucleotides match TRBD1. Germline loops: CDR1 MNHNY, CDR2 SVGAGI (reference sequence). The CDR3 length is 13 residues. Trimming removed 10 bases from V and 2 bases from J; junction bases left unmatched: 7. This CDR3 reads CATAGGQNYGYTF. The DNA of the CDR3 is TGTGCCACCGCCGGGGGACAGAACTATGGCTACACCTTC.

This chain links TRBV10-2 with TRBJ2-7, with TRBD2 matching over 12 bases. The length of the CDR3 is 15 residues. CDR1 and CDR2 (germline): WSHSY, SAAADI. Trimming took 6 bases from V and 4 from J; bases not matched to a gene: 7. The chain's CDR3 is CASREGTSGFYEQYF. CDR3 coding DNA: TGCGCCAGCAGGGAAGGGACTAGCGGGTTTTACGAGCAGTACTTC.

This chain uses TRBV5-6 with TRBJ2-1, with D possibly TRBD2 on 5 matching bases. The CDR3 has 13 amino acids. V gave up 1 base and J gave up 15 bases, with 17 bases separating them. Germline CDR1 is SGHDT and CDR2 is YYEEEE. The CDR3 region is CASSLKAGERRFF. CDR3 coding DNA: TGTGCCAGCAGCTTGAAGGCTGGGGAGCGGAGGTTCTTC.

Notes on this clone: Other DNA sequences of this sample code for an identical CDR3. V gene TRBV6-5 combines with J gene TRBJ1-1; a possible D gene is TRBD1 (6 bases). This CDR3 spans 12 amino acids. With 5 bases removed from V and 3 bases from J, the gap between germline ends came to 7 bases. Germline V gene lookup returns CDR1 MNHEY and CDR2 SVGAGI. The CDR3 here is CASSTGYTEAFF. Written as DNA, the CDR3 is TGTGCCAGCAGTACAGGGTACACTGAAGCTTTCTTT.

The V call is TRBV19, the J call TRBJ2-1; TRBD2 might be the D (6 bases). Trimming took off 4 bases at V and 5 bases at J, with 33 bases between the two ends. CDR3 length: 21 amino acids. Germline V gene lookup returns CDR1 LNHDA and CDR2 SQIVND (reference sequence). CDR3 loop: CASSKGLARTSFRKMDNEQFF. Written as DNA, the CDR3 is TGTGCCAGTAGTAAGGGTCTAGCGAGAACCAGCTTCAGAAAGATGGACAATGAGCAGTTCTTC.

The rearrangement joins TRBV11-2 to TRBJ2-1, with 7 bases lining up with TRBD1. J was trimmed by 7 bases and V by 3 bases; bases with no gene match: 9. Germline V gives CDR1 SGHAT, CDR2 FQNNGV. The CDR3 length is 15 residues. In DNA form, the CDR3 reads TGTGCCAGCAGCTTCACAAGGACAGGTTCTAATGAGCAGTTCTTC. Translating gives CASSFTRTGSNEQFF.

The CDR3 here is CASSGGSPGRYGYTF. CDR3 DNA: TGTGCCAGCAGCGGTGGGTCTCCAGGTCGCTATGGCTACACCTTC. The V gene is TRBV9, the J gene TRBJ1-2; D is undetermined. Trimming removed 3 bases from V and 4 bases from J, with 16 bases in between. Per the germline V gene, CDR1 is SGDLS and CDR2 is YYNGEE. The CDR3 sequence is 15 residues long.

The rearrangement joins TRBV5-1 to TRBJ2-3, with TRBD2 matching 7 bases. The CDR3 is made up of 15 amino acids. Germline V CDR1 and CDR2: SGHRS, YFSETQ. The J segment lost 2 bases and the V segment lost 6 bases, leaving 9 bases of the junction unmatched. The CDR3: CASILGGGNTDTQYF. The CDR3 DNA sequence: TGCGCCAGCATTCTCGGGGGAGGGAACACAGATACGCAGTATTTT. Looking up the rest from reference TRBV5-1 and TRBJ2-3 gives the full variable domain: KAGVTQTPRYLIKTRGQQVTLSCSPISGHRSVSWYQQTPGQGLQFLFEYFSETQRNKGNFPGRFSGRQFSNSRSEMNVSTLELGDSALYLCASILGGGNTDTQYFGPGTRLTVL.

The CDR3: CASRTGGKDTQYF. The CDR3 nucleotides read TGTGCCAGCAGGACGGGGGGGAAAGATACGCAGTATTTT. The V call is TRBV14, the J call TRBJ2-3; 8 bases map to TRBD2. CDR1 is SGHDN and CDR2 is FVKESK in the germline V gene. The CDR3 is 13 residues long. The V gene end was trimmed by 6 bases and the J gene end by 5 bases; junction bases not matched to a gene: 4.

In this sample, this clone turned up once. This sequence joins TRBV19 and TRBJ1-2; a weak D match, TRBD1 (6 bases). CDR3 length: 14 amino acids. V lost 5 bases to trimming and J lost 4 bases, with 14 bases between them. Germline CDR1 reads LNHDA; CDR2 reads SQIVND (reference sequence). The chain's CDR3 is CASSPSTGTYGYTF. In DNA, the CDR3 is TGTGCCAGTAGTCCCTCCACAGGGACCTATGGCTACACCTTC.

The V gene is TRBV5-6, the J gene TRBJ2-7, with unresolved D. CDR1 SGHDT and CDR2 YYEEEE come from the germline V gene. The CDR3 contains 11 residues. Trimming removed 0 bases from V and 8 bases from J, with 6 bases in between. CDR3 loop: CASSLGEKQYF. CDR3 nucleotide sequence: TGTGCCAGCAGCTTGGGAGAGAAGCAGTACTTC.

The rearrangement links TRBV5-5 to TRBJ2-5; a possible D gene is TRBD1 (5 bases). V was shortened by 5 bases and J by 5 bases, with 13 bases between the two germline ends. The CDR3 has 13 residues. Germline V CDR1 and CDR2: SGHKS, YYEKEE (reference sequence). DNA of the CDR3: TGTGCCAGCAGTCCAGGGTCTGGGGAGACCCAGTACTTC. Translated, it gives CASSPGSGETQYF.